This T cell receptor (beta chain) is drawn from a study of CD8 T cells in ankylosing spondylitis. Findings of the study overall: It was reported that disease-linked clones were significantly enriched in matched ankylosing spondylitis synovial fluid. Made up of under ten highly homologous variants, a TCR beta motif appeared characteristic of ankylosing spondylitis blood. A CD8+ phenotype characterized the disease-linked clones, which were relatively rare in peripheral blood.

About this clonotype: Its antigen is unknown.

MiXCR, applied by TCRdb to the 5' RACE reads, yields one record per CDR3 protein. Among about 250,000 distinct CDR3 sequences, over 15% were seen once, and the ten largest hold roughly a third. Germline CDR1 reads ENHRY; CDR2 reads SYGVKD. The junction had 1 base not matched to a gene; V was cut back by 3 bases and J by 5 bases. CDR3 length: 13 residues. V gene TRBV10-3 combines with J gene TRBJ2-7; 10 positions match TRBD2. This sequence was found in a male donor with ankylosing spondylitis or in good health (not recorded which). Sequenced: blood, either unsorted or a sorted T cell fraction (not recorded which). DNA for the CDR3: TGTGCCATCAGTGAAGGGACTAGCGACGAGCAGTACTTC. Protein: CAISEGTSDEQYF.